This T cell receptor (beta chain) was sequenced during a study of cytotoxic CD8 clonotypes in ibrutinib-treated CLL. Overall study: Mean per-sample yields comprised just over 250,000 productive templates and 85,000 to 95,000 productive rearrangements.

Sequencing sought depths of 1 in 200,000 to 1 in 1 million T cells. Measured with immunoSEQ multiplex PCR; TCRdb has only the in-frame clones, and not every one. The table shows roughly 200,000 clones, with 75% to 80% occurring only once. Germline CDR1 is LNHDA and CDR2 is SQIVND (reference sequence). Trimming removed 10 bases at V and 7 bases at J, with 16 bases between. The CDR3 is 12 amino acids. This specimen consisted of PBMCs, obtained after 12 months of ibrutinib treatment. This sequence joins TRBV19 and TRBJ1-2, with D perhaps TRBD1 (6 bases). This TCR came from a human donor with chronic lymphocytic leukemia. The CDR3 spells CATGRGYFGYTF. The CDR3 coding sequence is TGTGCCACCGGAAGGGGGTATTTTGGCTACACCTTC.